The present T cell receptor beta chain was sequenced within a study of cytomegalovirus exposure and HLA in healthy donors. Study-level results: There were some public TCRs occurring in many donors, but most TCR sequences were rare.

Note on this clone: Its antigen is undetermined.

Clones were sequenced by immunoSEQ multiplex PCR, and TCRdb holds only the in-frame ones, with some missing. The table lists roughly 120,000 clones, 88% of them singletons. The clonotype originates from a woman aged 18-29 years in good health and CMV-seropositive. The sample comprised PBMCs.

The CDR3 spells CASSSTPGNEQFF. The DNA of the CDR3 is TGTGCCAGCAGCAGCACCCCCGGGAATGAGCAGTTCTTC. The chain uses TRBV5-6 and TRBJ2-1; no clear D gene. CDR1 and CDR2 (germline): SGHDT, YYEEEE. V was shortened by 4 bases and J by 7 bases, with 12 bases between the two germline ends. This CDR3 has 13 amino acids.